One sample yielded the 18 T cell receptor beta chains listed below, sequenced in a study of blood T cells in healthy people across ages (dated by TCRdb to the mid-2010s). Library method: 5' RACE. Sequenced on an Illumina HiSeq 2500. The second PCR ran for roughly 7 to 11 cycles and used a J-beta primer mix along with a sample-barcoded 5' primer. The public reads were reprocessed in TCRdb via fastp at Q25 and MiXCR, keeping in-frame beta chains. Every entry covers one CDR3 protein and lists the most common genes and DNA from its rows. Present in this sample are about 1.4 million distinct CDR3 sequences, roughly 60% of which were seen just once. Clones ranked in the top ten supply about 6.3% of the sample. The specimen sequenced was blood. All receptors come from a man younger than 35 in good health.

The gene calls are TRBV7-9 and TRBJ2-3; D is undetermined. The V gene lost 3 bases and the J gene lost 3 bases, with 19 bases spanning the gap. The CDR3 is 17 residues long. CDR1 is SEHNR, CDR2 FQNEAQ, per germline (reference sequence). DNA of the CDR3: TGTGCCAGCAGCTTCTCCCTGGGTACTCAAATTACAGATACGCAGTATTTT. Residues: CASSFSLGTQITDTQYF.

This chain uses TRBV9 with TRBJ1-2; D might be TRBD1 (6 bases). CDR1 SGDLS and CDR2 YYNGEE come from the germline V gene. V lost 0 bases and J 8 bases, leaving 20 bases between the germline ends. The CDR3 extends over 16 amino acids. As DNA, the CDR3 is TGTGCCAGCAGCGTAGTCGGGGGCCCTCCGCCCGAGGGCTACACCTTC. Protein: CASSVVGGPPPEGYTF. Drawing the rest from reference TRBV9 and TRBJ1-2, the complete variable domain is DSGVTQTPKHLITATGQRVTLRCSPRSGDLSVYWYQQSLDQGLQFLIQYYNGEERAKGNILERFSAQQFPDLHSELNLSSLELGDSALYFCASSVVGGPPPEGYTFGSGTRLTVV.

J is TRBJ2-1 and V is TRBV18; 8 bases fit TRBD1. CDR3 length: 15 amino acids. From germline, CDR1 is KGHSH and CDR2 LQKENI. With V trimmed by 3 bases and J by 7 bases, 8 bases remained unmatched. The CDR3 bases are TGTGCCAGCTCACCTTCTCGCACAGGGGGGAATGAGCAGTTCTTC. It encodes CASSPSRTGGNEQFF.

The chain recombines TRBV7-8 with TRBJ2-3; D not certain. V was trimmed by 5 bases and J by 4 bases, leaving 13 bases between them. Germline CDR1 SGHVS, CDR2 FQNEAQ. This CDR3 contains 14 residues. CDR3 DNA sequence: TGTGCCAGCAGCCCACGGGCCCGTCCAGATACGCAGTATTTT. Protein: CASSPRARPDTQYF.

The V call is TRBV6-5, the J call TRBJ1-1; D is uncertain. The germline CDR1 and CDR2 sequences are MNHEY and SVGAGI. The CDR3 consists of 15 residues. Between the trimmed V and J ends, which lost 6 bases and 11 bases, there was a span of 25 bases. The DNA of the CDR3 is TGTGCCAGCAGGCCCTTGGGCGGGGAGCGACTGGGGGCTTTCTTT. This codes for CASRPLGGERLGAFF.

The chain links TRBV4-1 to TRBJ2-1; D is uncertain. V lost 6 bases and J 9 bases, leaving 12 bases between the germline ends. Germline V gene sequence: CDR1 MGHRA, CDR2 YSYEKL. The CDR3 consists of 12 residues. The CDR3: CASSDSGGEQFF. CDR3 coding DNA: TGCGCCAGCAGTGATAGTGGTGGTGAGCAGTTCTTC.

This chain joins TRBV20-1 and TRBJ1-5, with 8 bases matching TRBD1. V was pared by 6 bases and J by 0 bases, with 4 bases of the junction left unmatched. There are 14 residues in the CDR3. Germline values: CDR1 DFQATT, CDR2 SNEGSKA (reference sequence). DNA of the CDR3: TGCAGTGCAACGACAGGGGATAGCAATCAGCCCCAGCATTTT. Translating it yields CSATTGDSNQPQHF.

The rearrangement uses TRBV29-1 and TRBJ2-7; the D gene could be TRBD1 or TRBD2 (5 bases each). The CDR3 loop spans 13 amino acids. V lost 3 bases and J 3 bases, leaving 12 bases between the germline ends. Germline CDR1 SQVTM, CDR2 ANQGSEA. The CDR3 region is CSVEGTDGYEQYF. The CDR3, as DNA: TGCAGCGTTGAGGGGACCGACGGCTACGAGCAGTACTTC.

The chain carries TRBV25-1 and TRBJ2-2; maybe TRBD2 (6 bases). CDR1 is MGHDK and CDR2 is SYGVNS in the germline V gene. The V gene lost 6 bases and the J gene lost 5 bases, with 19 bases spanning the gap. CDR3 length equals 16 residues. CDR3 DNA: TGTGCCAGCAGAGAAACATTAGCTGGGGGGACCGGGGAGCTGTTTTTT. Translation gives CASRETLAGGTGELFF.

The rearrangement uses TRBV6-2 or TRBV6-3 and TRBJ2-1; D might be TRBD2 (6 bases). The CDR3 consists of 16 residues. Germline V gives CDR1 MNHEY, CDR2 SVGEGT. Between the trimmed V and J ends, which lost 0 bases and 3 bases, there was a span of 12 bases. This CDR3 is CASSYSSRRGYNEQFF. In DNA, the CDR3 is TGTGCCAGCAGTTACTCGAGCCGGAGGGGCTACAATGAGCAGTTCTTC.

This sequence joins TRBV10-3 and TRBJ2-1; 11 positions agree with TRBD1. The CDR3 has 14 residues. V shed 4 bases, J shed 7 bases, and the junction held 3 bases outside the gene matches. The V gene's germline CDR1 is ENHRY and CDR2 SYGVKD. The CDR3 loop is CAISGGTGGNEQFF. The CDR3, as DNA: TGTGCCATCAGTGGGGGGACAGGGGGGAATGAGCAGTTCTTC.

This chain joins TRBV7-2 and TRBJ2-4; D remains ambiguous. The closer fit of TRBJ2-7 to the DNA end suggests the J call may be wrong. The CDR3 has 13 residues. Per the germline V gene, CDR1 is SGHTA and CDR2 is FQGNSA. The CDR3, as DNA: TGTGCCAGCAGCTTAGCGCCGGAGAGCGAGCAGTACTTC. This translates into CASSLAPESEQYF.

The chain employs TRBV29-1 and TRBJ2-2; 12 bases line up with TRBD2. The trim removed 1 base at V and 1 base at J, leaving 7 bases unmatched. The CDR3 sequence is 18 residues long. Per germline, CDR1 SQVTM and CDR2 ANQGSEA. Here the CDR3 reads CSVEGLAGDGRNTGELFF. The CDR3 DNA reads TGCAGCGTTGAAGGACTAGCGGGGGACGGCAGGAACACCGGGGAGCTGTTTTTT.

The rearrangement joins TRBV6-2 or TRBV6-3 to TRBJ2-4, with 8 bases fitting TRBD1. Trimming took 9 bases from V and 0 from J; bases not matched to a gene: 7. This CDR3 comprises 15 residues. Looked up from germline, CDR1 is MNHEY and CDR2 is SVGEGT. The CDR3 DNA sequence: TGTGCCAGTGGACAGGGACCTCTAGCCAAAAACATTCAGTACTTC. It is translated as CASGQGPLAKNIQYF.

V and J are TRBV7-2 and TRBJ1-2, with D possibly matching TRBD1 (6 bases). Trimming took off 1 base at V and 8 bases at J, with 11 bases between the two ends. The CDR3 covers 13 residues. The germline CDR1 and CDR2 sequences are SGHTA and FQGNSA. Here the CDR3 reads CASSLGTEGGYTF. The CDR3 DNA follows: TGTGCCAGCAGCTTAGGGACAGAGGGGGGCTACACCTTC.

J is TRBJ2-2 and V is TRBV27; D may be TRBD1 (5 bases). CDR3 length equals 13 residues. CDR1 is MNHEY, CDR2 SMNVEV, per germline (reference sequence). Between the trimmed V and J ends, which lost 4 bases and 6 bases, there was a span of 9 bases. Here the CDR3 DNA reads TGTGCCAGCAGTTCGGCAGGGCCCGGGGAGCTGTTTTTT. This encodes CASSSAGPGELFF.

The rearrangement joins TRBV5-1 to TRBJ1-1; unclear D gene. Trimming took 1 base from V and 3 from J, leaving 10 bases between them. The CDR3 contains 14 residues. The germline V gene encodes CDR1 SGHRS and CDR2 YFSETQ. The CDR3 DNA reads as TGCGCCAGCAGCTTGATGGGATATGACACTGAAGCTTTCTTT. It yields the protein CASSLMGYDTEAFF.

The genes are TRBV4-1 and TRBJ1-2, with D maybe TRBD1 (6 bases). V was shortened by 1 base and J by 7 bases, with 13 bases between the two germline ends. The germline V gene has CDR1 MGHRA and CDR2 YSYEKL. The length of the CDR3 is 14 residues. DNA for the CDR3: TGCGCCAGCAGCCAAGCAGGGGACCTACCTGGCTACACCTTC. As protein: CASSQAGDLPGYTF.